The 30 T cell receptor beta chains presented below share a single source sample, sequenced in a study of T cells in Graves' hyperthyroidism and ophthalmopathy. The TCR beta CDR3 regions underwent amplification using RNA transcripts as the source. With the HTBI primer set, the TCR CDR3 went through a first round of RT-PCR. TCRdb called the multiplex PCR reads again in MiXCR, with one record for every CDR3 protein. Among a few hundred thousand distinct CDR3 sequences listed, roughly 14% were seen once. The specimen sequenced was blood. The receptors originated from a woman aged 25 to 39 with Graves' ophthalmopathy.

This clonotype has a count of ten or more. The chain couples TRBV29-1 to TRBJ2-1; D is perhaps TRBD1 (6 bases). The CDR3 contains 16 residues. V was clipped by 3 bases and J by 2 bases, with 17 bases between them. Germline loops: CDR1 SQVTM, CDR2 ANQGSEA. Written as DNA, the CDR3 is TGCAGCGTTGAGAATCCCCCGGGACATGCCTACAATGAGCAGTTCTTC. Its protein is CSVENPPGHAYNEQFF.

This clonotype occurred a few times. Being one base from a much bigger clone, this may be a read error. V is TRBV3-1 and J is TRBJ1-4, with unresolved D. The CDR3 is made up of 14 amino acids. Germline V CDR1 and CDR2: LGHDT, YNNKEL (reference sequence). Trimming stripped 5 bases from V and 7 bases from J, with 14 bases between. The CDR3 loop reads CASSNTHRGEKLFF. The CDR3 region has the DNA TGTGCCAGCAGCAACACCCATCGGGGTGAAAAACTGTTTTTT. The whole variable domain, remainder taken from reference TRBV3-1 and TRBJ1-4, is DTAVSQTPKYLVTQMGNDKSIKCEQNLGHDTMYWYKQDSKKFLKIMFSYNNKELIINETVPNRFSPKSPDKAHLNLHINSLELGDSAVYFCASSNTHRGEKLFFGSGTQLSVL.

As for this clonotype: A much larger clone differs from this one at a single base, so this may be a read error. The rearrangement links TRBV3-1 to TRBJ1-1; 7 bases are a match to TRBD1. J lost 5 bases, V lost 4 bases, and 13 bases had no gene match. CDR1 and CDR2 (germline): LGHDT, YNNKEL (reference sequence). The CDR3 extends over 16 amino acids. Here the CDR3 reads CASSPEGAGVRTEAFF. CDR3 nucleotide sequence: TGTGCCAGCAGCCCCGAGGGGGCGGGGGTGCGGACTGAAGCTTTCTTT.

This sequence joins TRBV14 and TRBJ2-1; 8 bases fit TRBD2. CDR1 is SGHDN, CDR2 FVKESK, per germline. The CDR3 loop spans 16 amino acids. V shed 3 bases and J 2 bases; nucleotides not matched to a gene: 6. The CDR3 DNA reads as TGTGCCAGCAGCCAGCCGGGACTAGTTCCCTACAATGAGCAGTTCTTC. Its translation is CASSQPGLVPYNEQFF.

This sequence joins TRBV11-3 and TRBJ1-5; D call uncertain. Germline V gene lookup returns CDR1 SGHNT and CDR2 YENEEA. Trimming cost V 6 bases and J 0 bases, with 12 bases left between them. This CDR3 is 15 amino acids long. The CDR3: CASRGSQVSNQPQHF. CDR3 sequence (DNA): TGTGCCAGCAGAGGGTCTCAGGTTAGCAATCAGCCCCAGCATTTT.

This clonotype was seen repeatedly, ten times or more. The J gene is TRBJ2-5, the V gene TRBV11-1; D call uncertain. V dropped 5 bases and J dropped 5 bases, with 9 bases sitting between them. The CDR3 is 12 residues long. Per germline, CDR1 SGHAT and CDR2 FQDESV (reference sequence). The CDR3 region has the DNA TGTGCCAGCAGCCCTATTGGCGAGACCCAGTACTTC. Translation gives CASSPIGETQYF.

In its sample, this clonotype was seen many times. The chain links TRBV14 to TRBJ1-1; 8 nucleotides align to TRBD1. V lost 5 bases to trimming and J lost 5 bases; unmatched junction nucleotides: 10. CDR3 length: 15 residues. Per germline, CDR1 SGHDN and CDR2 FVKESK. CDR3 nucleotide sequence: TGTGCCAGCAGCAGAAACGACAGGGGTGATACTGAAGCTTTCTTT. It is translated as CASSRNDRGDTEAFF. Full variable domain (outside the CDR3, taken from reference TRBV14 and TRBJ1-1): EAGVTQFPSHSVIEKGQTVTLRCDPISGHDNLYWYRRVMGKEIKFLLHFVKESKQDESGMPNNRFLAERTGGTYSTLKVQPAELEDSGVYFCASSRNDRGDTEAFFGQGTRLTVV.

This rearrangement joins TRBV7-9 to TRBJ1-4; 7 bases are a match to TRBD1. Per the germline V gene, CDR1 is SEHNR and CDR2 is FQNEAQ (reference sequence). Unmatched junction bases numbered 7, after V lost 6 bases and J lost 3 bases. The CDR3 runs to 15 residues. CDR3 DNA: TGTGCCAGCAGACTAACAGGGGCGCCTAATGAAAAACTGTTTTTT. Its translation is CASRLTGAPNEKLFF.

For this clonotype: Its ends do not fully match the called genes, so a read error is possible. CDR3 sequence reads: CASSIEVAYNEQFF. The CDR3 bases are TGCGCCAGCAGCATAGAGGTCGCGTACAATGAGCAGTTCTTC. The chain uses TRBV11-3 and TRBJ2-1; D remains ambiguous. The CDR3 is 14 residues long. The germline V gene has CDR1 SGHNT and CDR2 YENEEA.

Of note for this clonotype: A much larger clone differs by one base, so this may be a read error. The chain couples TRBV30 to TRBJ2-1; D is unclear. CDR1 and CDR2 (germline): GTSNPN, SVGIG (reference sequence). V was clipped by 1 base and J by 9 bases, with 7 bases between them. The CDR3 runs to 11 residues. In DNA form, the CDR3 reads TGTGCCTGGAGTGACCTGGGTGAGCAGTTCTTC. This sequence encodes CAWSDLGEQFF.

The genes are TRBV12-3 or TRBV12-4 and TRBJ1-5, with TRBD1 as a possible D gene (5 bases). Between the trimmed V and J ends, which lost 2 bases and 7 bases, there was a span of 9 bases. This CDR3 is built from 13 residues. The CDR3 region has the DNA TGTGCCAGCAGTTTACCGGGGGTACAGCCCCAGCATTTT. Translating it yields CASSLPGVQPQHF.

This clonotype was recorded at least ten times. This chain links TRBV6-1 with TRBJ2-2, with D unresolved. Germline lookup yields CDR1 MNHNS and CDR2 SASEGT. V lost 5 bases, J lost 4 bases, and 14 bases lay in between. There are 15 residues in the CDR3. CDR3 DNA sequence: TGTGCCAGCAGTTATGTTCAGGCAGGCACCGGGGAGCTGTTTTTT. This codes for CASSYVQAGTGELFF.

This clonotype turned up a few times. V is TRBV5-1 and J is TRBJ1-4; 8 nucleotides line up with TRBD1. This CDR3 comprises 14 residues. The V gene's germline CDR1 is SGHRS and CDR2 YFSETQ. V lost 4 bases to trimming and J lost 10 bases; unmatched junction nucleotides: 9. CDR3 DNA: TGCGCCAGCAGCCCGGGACAGGAGGGGGGAAAACTGTTTTTT. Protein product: CASSPGQEGGKLFF. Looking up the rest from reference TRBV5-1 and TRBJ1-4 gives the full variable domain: KAGVTQTPRYLIKTRGQQVTLSCSPISGHRSVSWYQQTPGQGLQFLFEYFSETQRNKGNFPGRFSGRQFSNSRSEMNVSTLELGDSALYLCASSPGQEGGKLFFGSGTQLSVL.

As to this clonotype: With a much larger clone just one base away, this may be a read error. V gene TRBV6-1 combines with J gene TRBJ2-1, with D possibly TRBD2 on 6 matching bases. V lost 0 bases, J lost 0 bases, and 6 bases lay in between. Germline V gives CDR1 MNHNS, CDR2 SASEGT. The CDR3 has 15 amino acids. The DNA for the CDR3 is TGTGCCAGCAGTGAAGCGGGGGGCTCCTACAATGAGCAGTTCTTC. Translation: CASSEAGGSYNEQFF.

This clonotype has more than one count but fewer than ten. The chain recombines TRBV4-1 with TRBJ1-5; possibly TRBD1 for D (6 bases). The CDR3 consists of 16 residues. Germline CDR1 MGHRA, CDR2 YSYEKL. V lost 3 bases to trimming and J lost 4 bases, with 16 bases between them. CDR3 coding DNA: TGCGCCAGCAGCCATCCCTCGGGGACAACTAATCAGCCCCAGCATTTT. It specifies CASSHPSGTTNQPQHF.

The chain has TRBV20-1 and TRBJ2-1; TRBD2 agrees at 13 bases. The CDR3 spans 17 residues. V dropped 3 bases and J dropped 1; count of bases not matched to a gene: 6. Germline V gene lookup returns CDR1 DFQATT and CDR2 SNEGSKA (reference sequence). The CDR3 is CSARPGTSGESYNEQFF. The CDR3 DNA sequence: TGCAGTGCTAGGCCCGGGACTAGCGGGGAGTCCTACAATGAGCAGTTCTTC.

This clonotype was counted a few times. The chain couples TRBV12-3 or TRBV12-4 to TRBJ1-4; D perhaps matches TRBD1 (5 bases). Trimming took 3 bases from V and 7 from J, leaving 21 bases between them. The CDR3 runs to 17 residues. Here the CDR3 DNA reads TGTGCCAGCAGTTTCTCTCTAGGGAGAGGGGTTAGTGAAAAACTGTTTTTT. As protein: CASSFSLGRGVSEKLFF.

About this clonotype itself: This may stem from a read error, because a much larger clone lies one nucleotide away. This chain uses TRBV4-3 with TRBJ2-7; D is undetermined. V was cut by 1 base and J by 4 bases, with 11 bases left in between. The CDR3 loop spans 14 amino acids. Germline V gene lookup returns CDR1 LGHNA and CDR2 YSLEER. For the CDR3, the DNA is TGCGCCAGCAGCCAAGTTTATGAAGGGTACGAGCAGTACTTC. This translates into CASSQVYEGYEQYF.

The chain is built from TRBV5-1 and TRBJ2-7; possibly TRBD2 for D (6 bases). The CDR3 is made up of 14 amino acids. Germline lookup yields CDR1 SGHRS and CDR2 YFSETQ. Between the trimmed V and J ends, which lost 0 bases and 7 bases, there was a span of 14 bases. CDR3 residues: CASSLEVFGGEQYF. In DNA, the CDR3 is TGCGCCAGCAGCTTGGAGGTTTTTGGGGGGGAGCAGTACTTC.

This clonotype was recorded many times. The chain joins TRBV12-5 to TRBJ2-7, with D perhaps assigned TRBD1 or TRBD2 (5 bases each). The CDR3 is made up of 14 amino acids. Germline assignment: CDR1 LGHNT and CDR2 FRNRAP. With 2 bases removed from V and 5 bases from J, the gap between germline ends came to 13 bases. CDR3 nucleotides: TGTGCTAGTGGTTTGCTGTGGGGGTTCGACGAGCAGTACTTC. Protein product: CASGLLWGFDEQYF.

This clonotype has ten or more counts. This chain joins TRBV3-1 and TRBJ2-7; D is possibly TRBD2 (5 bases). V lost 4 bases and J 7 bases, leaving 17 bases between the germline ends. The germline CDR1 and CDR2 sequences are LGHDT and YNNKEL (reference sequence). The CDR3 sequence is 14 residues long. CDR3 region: CASSRKHLASEQYF. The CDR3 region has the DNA TGTGCCAGCAGCCGGAAGCACTTAGCGTCTGAGCAGTACTTC.

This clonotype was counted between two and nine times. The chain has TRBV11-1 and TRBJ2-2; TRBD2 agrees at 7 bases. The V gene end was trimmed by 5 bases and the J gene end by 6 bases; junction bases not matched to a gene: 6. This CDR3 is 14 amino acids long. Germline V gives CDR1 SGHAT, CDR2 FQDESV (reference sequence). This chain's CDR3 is CASSKPAGAGELFF. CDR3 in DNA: TGTGCCAGCAGCAAACCGGCGGGGGCCGGGGAGCTGTTTTTT.

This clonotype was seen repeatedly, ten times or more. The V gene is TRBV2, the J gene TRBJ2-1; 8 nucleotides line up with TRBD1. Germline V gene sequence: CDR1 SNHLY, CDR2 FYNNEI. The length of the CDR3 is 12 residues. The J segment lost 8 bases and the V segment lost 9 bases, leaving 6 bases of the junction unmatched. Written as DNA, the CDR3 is TGTGCCAGGGACGACAGGGGTGATGAGCAGTTCTTC. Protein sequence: CARDDRGDEQFF.

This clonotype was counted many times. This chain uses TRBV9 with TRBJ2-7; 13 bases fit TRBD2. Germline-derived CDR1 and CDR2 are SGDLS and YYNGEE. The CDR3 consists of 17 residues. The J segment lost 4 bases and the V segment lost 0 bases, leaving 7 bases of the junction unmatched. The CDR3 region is CASSVGLAGGNEYEQYF. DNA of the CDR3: TGTGCCAGCAGCGTAGGACTAGCGGGGGGAAATGAGTACGAGCAGTACTTC.

The CDR3 reads CASSGRRTGTGTGELFF. CDR3 in DNA: TGTGCCAGTAGTGGGCGTCGGACAGGGACGGGCACCGGGGAGCTGTTTTTT. J is TRBJ2-2 and V is TRBV19; 8 positions agree with TRBD1. There are 17 residues in the CDR3. Germline V lookup: CDR1 LNHDA, CDR2 SQIVND (reference sequence). With V trimmed by 5 bases and J by 4 bases, 12 bases remained unmatched.

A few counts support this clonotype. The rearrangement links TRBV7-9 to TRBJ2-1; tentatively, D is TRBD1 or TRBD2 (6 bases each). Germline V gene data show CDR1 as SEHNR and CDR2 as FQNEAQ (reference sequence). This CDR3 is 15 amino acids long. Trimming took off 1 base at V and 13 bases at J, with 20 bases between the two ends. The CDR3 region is CASSLDRIPGAIQFF. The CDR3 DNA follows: TGTGCCAGCAGCTTAGACCGCATTCCGGGGGCCATACAGTTCTTC. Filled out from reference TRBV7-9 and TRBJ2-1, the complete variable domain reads DTGVSQNPRHKITKRGQNVTFRCDPISEHNRLYWYRQTLGQGPEFLTYFQNEAQLEKSRLLSDRFSAERPKGSFSTLEIQRTEQGDSAMYLCASSLDRIPGAIQFFGPGTRLTVL.

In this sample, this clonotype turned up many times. CDR3 in DNA: TGTGCCAGCAGCCAAGATGGGGGGGGACAGGGCGAGCAGTACTTC. Translating it yields CASSQDGGGQGEQYF. The chain joins TRBV3-1 to TRBJ2-7, with 9 bases fitting TRBD1. This CDR3 is 15 amino acids long. CDR1 and CDR2 (germline): LGHDT, YNNKEL (reference sequence). The V segment lost 0 bases and the J segment 6 bases; nucleotides outside the gene matches: 6.

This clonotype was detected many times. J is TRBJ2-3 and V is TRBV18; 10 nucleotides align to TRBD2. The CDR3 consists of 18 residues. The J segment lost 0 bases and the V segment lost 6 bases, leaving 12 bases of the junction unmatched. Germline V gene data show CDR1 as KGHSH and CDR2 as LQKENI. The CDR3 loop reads CASSPKSGGAKSTDTQYF. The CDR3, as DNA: TGTGCCAGCTCGCCTAAGAGCGGGGGGGCTAAAAGCACAGATACGCAGTATTTT. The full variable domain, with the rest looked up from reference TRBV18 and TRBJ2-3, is NAGVMQNPRHLVRRRGQEARLRCSPMKGHSHVYWYRQLPEEGLKFMVYLQKENIIDESGMPKERFSAEFPKEGPSILRIQQVVRGDSAAYFCASSPKSGGAKSTDTQYFGPGTRLTVL.

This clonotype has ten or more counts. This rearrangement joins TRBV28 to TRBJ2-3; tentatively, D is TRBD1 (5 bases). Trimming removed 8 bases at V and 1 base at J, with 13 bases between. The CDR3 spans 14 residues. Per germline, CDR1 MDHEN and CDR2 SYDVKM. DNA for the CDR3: TGTGCCAGCCGTATGGACACGCGCACAGATACGCAGTATTTT. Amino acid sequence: CASRMDTRTDTQYF.

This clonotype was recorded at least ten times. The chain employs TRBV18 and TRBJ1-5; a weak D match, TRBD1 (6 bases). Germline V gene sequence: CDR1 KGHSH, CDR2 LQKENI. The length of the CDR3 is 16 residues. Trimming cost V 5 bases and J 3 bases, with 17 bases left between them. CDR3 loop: CASSLDRLGANQPQHF. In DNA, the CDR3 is TGTGCCAGCTCATTGGACCGGTTGGGGGCCAATCAGCCCCAGCATTTT.